The rows below give T cell receptor beta chains drawn from one sample of a study of shared clonotypes between healthy human individuals. Profiling relied on immunoSEQ multiplex PCR, and the TCRdb table lists in-frame clones only, not all of them. The table shows about 640,000 clones, with less than 80% occurring only once. Source material: memory CD4+ T cells sorted from blood. These receptors came from a woman in her 30s in good health. Both conserved end residues are part of each CDR3. A D gene is named only where the DNA matches it firmly. Clone size, where shown, is once, few, many, or a class for clones that have expanded.

v_call	d_call	clone_size	j_call	cdr3_nt	cdr3_aa
TRBV7-8	.	.	TRBJ2-7	TGTGCCAGCAGCCCCTGGAGGGCGACCTACGAGCAGTACTTC	CASSPWRATYEQYF
TRBV28	.	.	TRBJ1-5	TGTGCCAGCAGTTTCGGGGGGCTTGTTTCCCAGCATTTT	CASSFGGLVSQHF
TRBV5-1	TRBD1	.	TRBJ2-7	TGCGCCAGCAGCTTGGCTGGGGGGACAGGGGCTAACGAGCAGTACTTC	CASSLAGGTGANEQYF
TRBV18	TRBD1	once	TRBJ1-6	TGTGCCAGCTCATCGCGAACCGGGACAGGGACGAATTCACCCCTCCACTTT	CASSSRTGTGTNSPLHF
TRBV7-8	.	.	TRBJ2-4	TGTGCCAGCAGCCCCAAAATAGCCAAAAACATTCAGTACTTC	CASSPKIAKNIQYF
TRBV20-1	.	.	TRBJ2-1	TGCAGTGCTAGAGAGAACCCGGAGCAGTTCTTC	CSARENPEQFF
TRBV5-1	TRBD2	.	TRBJ2-5	TGCGCCAGCAGCCGTGTAGCGGGAGAGGCGGAGACCCAGTACTTC	CASSRVAGEAETQYF
TRBV27	.	.	TRBJ2-7	TGTGCCAGCAGTCACCCGGCGTCCGAGCAGTACTTC	CASSHPASEQYF
TRBV28	.	.	TRBJ2-1	TGTGCCAGCAGTTCATTCGGCAGCCGTACATTCAATGAGCAGTTCTTC	CASSSFGSRTFNEQFF
TRBV25-1	TRBD2	.	TRBJ2-2	TGTGCCAGCAGAAACCCCGGGGGGACCGGGGAGCTGTTTTTT	CASRNPGGTGELFF
TRBV29-1	.	.	TRBJ1-1	TGCAGCGTTCACCTTGGAGGGGCTGAAGCTTTCTTT	CSVHLGGAEAFF
TRBV5-1	TRBD2	.	TRBJ2-3	TGCGCCAGCAGCCAGGGACTAGCGGGAGGGGTCACAGATACGCAGTATTTT	CASSQGLAGGVTDTQYF
TRBV2	.	.	TRBJ1-5	TGTGCCAGCACCCGGGACGCGGGAGGCAATCAGCCCCAGCATTTT	CASTRDAGGNQPQHF
TRBV14	TRBD1	few	TRBJ1-1	TGTGCCAGCAGCCTTAACAGGGGGCGAACTACTGAAGCTTTCTTT	CASSLNRGRTTEAFF
TRBV30	TRBD2	few	TRBJ2-3	TGTGCCTGGAGTAGCCTAGCGGGGAATTTGGATACGCAGTATTTT	CAWSSLAGNLDTQYF
TRBV5-4	TRBD2	.	TRBJ2-2	TGTGCCAGCAGCAGACTAGCGGGTAACACCGGGGAGCTGTTTTTT	CASSRLAGNTGELFF
TRBV6-5	.	.	TRBJ1-5	TGTGCCAGCAGTTACTCAGCGGGGAATCAGCCCCAGCATTTT	CASSYSAGNQPQHF
TRBV5-1	.	.	TRBJ1-1	TGCGCCAGCAGCCCTTCGACAGATAACACTGAAGCTTTCTTT	CASSPSTDNTEAFF
TRBV2	.	.	TRBJ2-3	TGTGCCAGCAGTGAACAGGGCGGCACTTTAGGGGATACGCAGTATTTT	CASSEQGGTLGDTQYF
TRBV7-2	TRBD2	.	TRBJ2-2	TGTGCCAGCAGCTTAGCGCTGGTTCTAGCGGGAGGCCTCGGGGAGCTGTTTTTT	CASSLALVLAGGLGELFF
TRBV19	TRBD2	.	TRBJ2-2	TGTGCCAGTAGTATAACTAGCGGGAGCCCCACCGGGGAGCTGTTTTTT	CASSITSGSPTGELFF
TRBV5-1	.	.	TRBJ2-7	TGCGCCAGCAGCCCCACAGGGACTGAAACCTACGAGCAGTACTTC	CASSPTGTETYEQYF
TRBV28	.	.	TRBJ2-5	TGTGCCAGCAGATCTCCGGGACAAGGCGATGGGGAGACCCAGTACTTC	CASRSPGQGDGETQYF
TRBV18	.	.	TRBJ2-5	TGTGCCAGCTCACCCCAGGGTAAAGAGACCCAGTACTTC	CASSPQGKETQYF
TRBV27	TRBD1	.	TRBJ1-5	TGTGCCAGCAGCCGACGGACAGGGGCGAGCAATCAGCCCCAGCATTTT	CASSRRTGASNQPQHF
TRBV19	.	.	TRBJ2-1	TGTGCCAGTAGTATGCGGTCTATCTACAATGAGCAGTTCTTC	CASSMRSIYNEQFF
TRBV15	.	few	TRBJ2-1	TGTGCCACCAGTGGAGAAACCTACAATGAGCAGTTCTTC	CATSGETYNEQFF
TRBV27	.	.	TRBJ2-7	TGTGCCAGCAGTTTTTTCCCCCACCCCGACATCCACTGGAGGTACGAGCAGTACTTC	CASSFFPHPDIHWRYEQYF
TRBV14	.	once	TRBJ1-1	TGTGCCAGCAGCCTACTTCGGGGGTCTGAAGCTTTCTTT	CASSLLRGSEAFF
TRBV27	.	.	TRBJ1-1	TGTGCCAGCAGTTTCGGGGGGCGTGCTGAAGCTTTCTTT	CASSFGGRAEAFF
TRBV28	TRBD2	once	TRBJ2-2	TGTGCCAGCAGTTCCCGACTAGCGGACACCGGGGAGCTGTTTTTT	CASSSRLADTGELFF
TRBV19	.	.	TRBJ2-6	TGTGCCAGTAAATTGACAGCCTCTGGGGCCAACGTCCTGACTTTC	CASKLTASGANVLTF
TRBV5-6	.	.	TRBJ1-3	TGTGCCAGCAGCTCTAACCCTTGGGACGCCTCTGGAAACACCATATATTTT	CASSSNPWDASGNTIYF
TRBV19	.	.	TRBJ2-6	TGTGCCAGTAGGACCACTGGGGCCAACGTCCTGACTTTC	CASRTTGANVLTF
TRBV28	TRBD2	.	TRBJ2-3	TGTGCCAGCAGTCCCGATCTAGCGGGAGGTAATACGCAGTATTTT	CASSPDLAGGNTQYF
TRBV5-4	TRBD2	.	TRBJ2-1	TGTGCCAGCAGGGGGGGACTAGCGGGAGGAATACCCAATGAGCAGTTCTTC	CASRGGLAGGIPNEQFF
TRBV6-1	.	.	TRBJ2-3	TGTGCCAGCGTGGGGCGGGAATCAGGGGATACGCAGTATTTT	CASVGRESGDTQYF
TRBV20-1	.	few	TRBJ2-1	TGCAGTGCTTTACAGGCGCCGTTCTTC	CSALQAPFF
TRBV5-1	TRBD1	.	TRBJ1-2	TGCGCCAGCAGCTTCGGACAGGGGCCCCCCGATGGCTACACCTTC	CASSFGQGPPDGYTF
TRBV28	TRBD1	.	TRBJ2-1	TGTGCCAGCAGCGGACAGGGGGCCCCTCCTTGGGATGAGCAGTTCTTC	CASSGQGAPPWDEQFF
TRBV29-1	TRBD2	.	TRBJ2-3	TGCAGCGTTGAAGGGTCCCGCGGGAGGCCAGATACGCAGTATTTT	CSVEGSRGRPDTQYF
TRBV25-1	.	many	TRBJ1-1	TGTGCCAGCAGTGAATTAAAGACTTCCACTGAAGCTTTCTTT	CASSELKTSTEAFF
TRBV14	.	.	TRBJ2-1	TGTGCCAGCAGCCAAGATGCAGTGTATGAGCAGTTCTTC	CASSQDAVYEQFF
TRBV11-2	TRBD2	.	TRBJ2-5	TGTGCCAGCAGCTTAGACGGGAGGGACCAAGAGACCCAGTACTTC	CASSLDGRDQETQYF
TRBV6-1	.	many	TRBJ1-2	TGTGCCAGCAGCGCTCAGGGTTCGGGGGGCTACACCTTC	CASSAQGSGGYTF